Following are 25 T cell receptor beta chains from one sample sequenced in a study of blood T cell repertoires in COVID-19. The repertoire was sequenced with immunoSEQ multiplex PCR; TCRdb's copy has only in-frame clones and lacks some. The sample carries around 260,000 clones, 90% recorded once. The source material was PBMCs or T cells enriched from blood (not recorded which). The receptors were sampled from a woman in her twenties or thirties who had recovered from COVID-19.

This CDR3 reads CASRTGTYNEQFF. CDR3 nucleotide sequence: TGTGCCAGCAGAACGGGGACCTACAATGAGCAGTTCTTC. The genes are TRBV6-5 and TRBJ2-1; possible D gene TRBD2, 5 bases. Trimming removed 6 bases at V and 2 bases at J, with 8 bases between. Germline V gene lookup returns CDR1 MNHEY and CDR2 SVGAGI. The CDR3 has 13 amino acids.

V usage is TRBV29-1 and J usage is TRBJ1-2; D uncertain. Deletions cut 7 bases from V and 6 bases from J, with 18 bases between. CDR1 is SQVTM, CDR2 ANQGSEA, per germline. The CDR3 has 13 residues. The CDR3 reads CSAMTQHNHGYTF. The CDR3 coding sequence is TGCAGCGCTATGACTCAACACAATCATGGCTACACCTTC. The entire variable domain, with the rest obtained from reference TRBV29-1 and TRBJ1-2, is as follows: SAVISQKPSRDICQRGTSLTIQCQVDSQVTMMFWYRQQPGQSLTLIATANQGSEATYESGFVIDKFPISRPNLTFSTLTVSNMSPEDSSIYLCSAMTQHNHGYTFGSGTRLTVV.

The chain joins TRBV29-1 to TRBJ1-1; 7 bases match TRBD1. Germline-derived CDR1 and CDR2 are SQVTM and ANQGSEA. V shed 4 bases, J shed 8 bases, and the junction held 7 bases outside the gene matches. The CDR3 is made up of 12 amino acids. This chain's CDR3 is CSVGQGMYEAFF. DNA of the CDR3: TGCAGCGTTGGACAGGGAATGTACGAAGCTTTCTTT.

V and J are TRBV9 and TRBJ2-2, with D uncertain. The germline gives CDR1 SGDLS, CDR2 YYNGEE. V dropped 0 bases and J dropped 6 bases, with 15 bases sitting between them. The CDR3 extends over 16 amino acids. As DNA, the CDR3 is TGTGCCAGCAGCGTAGCTCCAATCGAACTTTCCGGGGAGCTGTTTTTT. The encoded protein is CASSVAPIELSGELFF.

This chain connects TRBV10-3 to TRBJ2-7, with TRBD1 as a possible D gene (5 bases). CDR1 and CDR2 from the germline V gene are ENHRY and SYGVKD. CDR3 length: 15 residues. V shed 6 bases and J shed 0 bases, with 15 bases lying between them. The CDR3 sequence: CAISKDSSASYEQYF. The CDR3 DNA is TGTGCCATCAGCAAAGACAGCTCAGCCTCCTACGAGCAGTACTTC.

The V call is TRBV5-4, the J call TRBJ2-7; possibly TRBD2 for D (6 bases). The CDR3 has 14 residues. Germline V CDR1 and CDR2: SGHNT, YYREEE (reference sequence). The germline V and J ends were trimmed by 1 base and 5 bases, with 13 bases remaining between them. As DNA, the CDR3 is TGTGCCAGCAGCTTGCAAACGGGACTCCACGAGCAGTACTTC. It yields the protein CASSLQTGLHEQYF.

The V and J genes are TRBV27 and TRBJ2-1, with 8 positions matching TRBD2. Germline CDR1 is MNHEY and CDR2 is SMNVEV (reference sequence). CDR3 length: 15 amino acids. Trimming removed 6 bases from V and 4 bases from J; junction bases left unmatched: 8. CDR3 residues: CASSLTSVNYNEQFF. As DNA, the CDR3 is TGTGCCAGCAGCTTGACTAGCGTGAATTACAATGAGCAGTTCTTC.

This chain uses TRBV30 with TRBJ1-6; no firm D call. Trimming cost V 0 bases and J 5 bases, with 8 bases left between them. CDR3 length equals 14 residues. CDR1 and CDR2 from the germline V gene are GTSNPN and SVGIG (reference sequence). CDR3 coding DNA: TGTGCCTGGAGTGTGGCAACCGATAATTCACCCCTCCACTTT. Translation gives CAWSVATDNSPLHF.

This chain joins TRBV10-3 and TRBJ1-2, with D maybe TRBD1 (5 bases). CDR3 length: 14 amino acids. CDR1 ENHRY and CDR2 SYGVKD come from the germline V gene. V was pared by 4 bases and J by 0 bases, with 9 bases between. The CDR3 coding sequence is TGTGCCATCAGTGGACAGAGAACTAACTATGGCTACACCTTC. Translation gives CAISGQRTNYGYTF.

V usage is TRBV3-1 (or the pseudogene TRBV3-2) and J usage is TRBJ1-1; D unresolved. The CDR3 is made up of 14 amino acids. With 0 bases removed from V and 4 bases from J, the gap between germline ends came to 9 bases. Germline lookup yields CDR1 LGHDT and CDR2 YNNKEL (reference sequence). The CDR3 sequence is CASSQDRYSTEAFF. Written as DNA, the CDR3 is TGTGCCAGCAGCCAAGATCGGTACAGCACTGAAGCTTTCTTT.

The sample holds a few counts of this clone. The genes are TRBV7-2 and TRBJ1-6, with 7 bases matching TRBD1. There are 13 residues in the CDR3. Germline V CDR1 and CDR2: SGHTA, FQGNSA. V shed 6 bases, J shed 6 bases, and the junction held 2 bases outside the gene matches. CDR3 residues: CASRGQPNSPLHF. Written as DNA, the CDR3 is TGTGCCAGCAGGGGACAGCCTAATTCACCCCTCCACTTT. Full variable domain (outside the CDR3, taken from reference TRBV7-2 and TRBJ1-6): GAGVSQSPSNKVTEKGKDVELRCDPISGHTALYWYRQSLGQGLEFLIYFQGNSAPDKSGLPSDRFSAERTGGSVSTLTIQRTQQEDSAVYLCASRGQPNSPLHFGNGTRLTVT.

The V and J genes are TRBV10-3 and TRBJ1-1; D gene ambiguous. With 9 bases removed from V and 0 bases from J, the gap between germline ends came to 11 bases. CDR1 is ENHRY and CDR2 is SYGVKD in the germline V gene. The CDR3 spans 13 residues. This CDR3 is CAIAVSLNTEAFF. As DNA, the CDR3 is TGTGCCATTGCGGTTAGTCTGAACACTGAAGCTTTCTTT.

The chain carries TRBV7-3 and TRBJ2-2, with a tentative D call TRBD2 (7 bases). The CDR3 length is 21 residues. Germline assignment: CDR1 SGHTA and CDR2 FQGTGA. V lost 5 bases, J lost 2 bases, and 30 bases lay in between. CDR3 region: CASSPRGVSGRRGPNTGELFF. DNA for the CDR3: TGTGCCAGCAGCCCACGGGGTGTTTCAGGTCGGCGGGGGCCAAACACCGGGGAGCTGTTTTTT.

The chain employs TRBV7-3 and TRBJ1-1; TRBD1 aligns across 10 bases. V dropped 8 bases and J dropped 2; count of bases not matched to a gene: 8. Germline loops: CDR1 SGHTA, CDR2 FQGTGA. The CDR3 has 15 residues. Written as DNA, the CDR3 is TGTGCCAGCTCCCGGACAGGGGGGGAAAACACTGAAGCTTTCTTT. Protein product: CASSRTGGENTEAFF.

The chain couples TRBV7-2 to TRBJ2-7; 11 bases fit TRBD2. The CDR3 loop spans 15 amino acids. Trimming took 3 bases from V and 13 from J; bases not matched to a gene: 14. From germline, CDR1 is SGHTA and CDR2 FQGNSA. CDR3 in DNA: TGTGCCAGCAGCTTTACGACTAGCGGGGTGCTCGGCACTTACTTC. This encodes CASSFTTSGVLGTYF.

The V call is TRBV9, the J call TRBJ1-1; 7 nucleotides agree with TRBD1. V trimming: 3 bases; J trimming: 1 base; junction bases outside the gene matches: 3. There are 14 residues in the CDR3. CDR1 is SGDLS, CDR2 YYNGEE, per germline. The CDR3 region has the DNA TGTGCCAGCAGCGGAACAGGGGCGAACACTGAAGCTTTCTTT. Protein sequence: CASSGTGANTEAFF.

The rearrangement uses TRBV28 and TRBJ1-1; D uncertain. Germline V lookup: CDR1 MDHEN, CDR2 SYDVKM. The CDR3 is 14 residues long. V was cut by 0 bases and J by 4 bases, with 9 bases left in between. The CDR3 loop reads CASSLWRGSTEAFF. CDR3 sequence (DNA): TGTGCCAGCAGTTTATGGCGGGGTAGCACTGAAGCTTTCTTT.

The chain is built from TRBV2 and TRBJ2-7; TRBD1 matches at 8 bases. The CDR3 extends over 17 amino acids. J lost 5 bases, V lost 8 bases, and 20 bases had no gene match. Germline CDR1 is SNHLY and CDR2 is FYNNEI. The DNA for the CDR3 is TGTGCCAGCCTACTCGAGGGGGGTGGGACAGGCGCCCACGAGCAGTACTTC. This gives the protein CASLLEGGGTGAHEQYF.

This sequence joins TRBV14 and TRBJ2-3, with TRBD2 matching 9 bases. This CDR3 region has 14 residues. Germline loops: CDR1 SGHDN, CDR2 FVKESK. Trimming took 5 bases from V and 6 from J; bases not matched to a gene: 6. The CDR3 protein is CASSFGAGGDTQYF. CDR3 in DNA: TGTGCCAGCAGCTTTGGAGCGGGAGGCGATACGCAGTATTTT.

The chain employs TRBV29-1 and TRBJ2-7; tentative D call: TRBD2 (6 bases). The CDR3 runs to 16 residues. Trimming removed 4 bases from V and 6 bases from J, with 25 bases in between. The germline V gene has CDR1 SQVTM and CDR2 ANQGSEA. The CDR3 region is CSVVSSPGEWASEQYF. Here the CDR3 DNA reads TGCAGCGTTGTTTCCAGTCCGGGAGAATGGGCCAGCGAGCAGTACTTC.

The chain recombines TRBV12-3 or TRBV12-4 with TRBJ2-7; TRBD1 matches at 8 bases. V trimming: 5 bases; J trimming: 3 bases; junction bases outside the gene matches: 0. The CDR3 contains 12 residues. CDR3 DNA: TGTGCCAGCAGTACAGGGGGCTACGAGCAGTACTTC. Translated: CASSTGGYEQYF.

This chain uses TRBV9 with TRBJ2-5, with 8 bases matching TRBD2. Germline V gene sequence: CDR1 SGDLS, CDR2 YYNGEE. This CDR3 region has 14 residues. The junction had 5 bases not matched to a gene; V was cut back by 3 bases and J by 4 bases. For the CDR3, the DNA is TGTGCCAGCAGCGAGAGCGGGAGAGGAGAGACCCAGTACTTC. It translates to CASSESGRGETQYF.

Points on this clone: Germline and junction disagree at one end, which may indicate a read error. This chain uses TRBV28 with TRBJ2-4; 8 bases fit TRBD2. CDR3 length: 12 amino acids. CDR1 is MDHEN and CDR2 is SYDVKM in the germline V gene. In DNA form, the CDR3 reads TGTGCCAGCAGTTCCAAACCGGGACTAGTTCGCTTC. It yields the protein CASSSKPGLVRF.

The chain employs TRBV5-1 and TRBJ1-5; D is unresolved. Trimming left V 0 bases short and J 4 bases short, with 11 bases between. CDR3 length: 15 residues. CDR1 is SGHRS, CDR2 YFSETQ, per germline. The CDR3 nucleotides read TGCGCCAGCAGCTTGGATGGTGGGCTTAATCAGCCCCAGCATTTT. Translation: CASSLDGGLNQPQHF.

This chain uses TRBV6-5 with TRBJ1-5; D possibly corresponds to TRBD1 (5 bases). This CDR3 is built from 15 residues. CDR1 is MNHEY and CDR2 is SVGAGI in the germline V gene. The V end was cut by 5 bases, the J end by 4 bases, with 15 bases between. The CDR3 is CASSPLTGGNQPQHF. CDR3 bases: TGTGCCAGCAGTCCTCTAACAGGAGGGAATCAGCCCCAGCATTTT.